A selection of T cell receptor beta chains follows, all from one sample in a study of T cell repertoires in cytomegalovirus infection. TCRdb re-analysed the reads in MiXCR, keeping a single row per CDR3 protein. The sample holds some 560,000 distinct CDR3 sequences, over 35% seen once. No antigen has been assigned to these receptors. This sample comprised cultured PBMCs, obtained from culture after CMV antigen stimulation. The source is a human donor in good health (CMV status not recorded). Some clones in this sample may be carry-over from other donors' samples. Each CDR3 is given with its conserved first and last residue. Fields, in order: V gene, J gene, D gene, clone size, CDR3 DNA, CDR3 protein. The D gene is left open where the match is weak. For some rows the clone size is stated as once, few or many, or as a class when expanded; others skip it.

V: TRBV6-1; J: TRBJ2-7; D: TRBD2; size: .; DNA: TGTGCCAGCAGTGGAACAGGACTAGCGGGCCCCTACGAGCAGTACTTC; CDR3: CASSGTGLAGPYEQYF
V: TRBV5-4; J: TRBJ2-5; D: .; size: .; DNA: TGTGCCAGCAGCCCCCCCGCGGGGCAGGGTGTCGAGACCCAGTACTTC; CDR3: CASSPPAGQGVETQYF
V: TRBV7-2; J: TRBJ1-1; D: .; size: many; DNA: TGTGCCAGCAGCTTTATGGCAGTGAACACTGAAGCTTTCTTT; CDR3: CASSFMAVNTEAFF
V: TRBV7-2; J: TRBJ2-3; D: TRBD2; size: few; DNA: TGTGCCAGCAGCCCCCGTCTAGCGGGAGGGGGAACAGATACGCAGTATTTT; CDR3: CASSPRLAGGGTDTQYF
V: TRBV7-3; J: TRBJ2-3; D: TRBD2; size: few; DNA: TGTGCCAGCAGCCGATCTAGCGGGAGCACAGATACGCAGTATTTT; CDR3: CASSRSSGSTDTQYF
V: TRBV6-1; J: TRBJ1-4; D: TRBD1; size: few; DNA: TGTGCCAGCGGATCGCTGGGGACAGCTGATGAAAAACTGTTTTTT; CDR3: CASGSLGTADEKLFF
V: TRBV5-5; J: TRBJ1-5; D: .; size: few; DNA: TGTGCCAGCAGCTTTTCGACAGGCAGCAATCAGCCCCAGCATTTT; CDR3: CASSFSTGSNQPQHF
V: TRBV7-9; J: TRBJ1-4; D: TRBD1; size: .; DNA: TGTGCCAGCAGCCGGGCAGGGGGAGGTGAAAAACTGTTTTTT; CDR3: CASSRAGGGEKLFF
V: TRBV11-2; J: TRBJ2-2; D: .; size: few; DNA: TGTGCCAGCAGATCCGGGACAAAACAAAGGGGACGCACCGGGGAGCTGTTTTTT; CDR3: CASRSGTKQRGRTGELFF
V: TRBV6-6; J: TRBJ2-3; D: .; size: .; DNA: TGTGCCAGCAGCCCCACTCATTTTTCAGATACGCAGTATTTT; CDR3: CASSPTHFSDTQYF
V: TRBV6-1; J: TRBJ1-2; D: .; size: few; DNA: TGTGCCAGCAGTGAAGGGGTTGGCAGAATTTCTAACTATGGCTACACCTTC; CDR3: CASSEGVGRISNYGYTF
V: TRBV11-2; J: TRBJ2-7; D: .; size: .; DNA: TGTGCCAGCAGCTTAGTAGGTGGGGTCTACGAGCAGTACTTC; CDR3: CASSLVGGVYEQYF
V: TRBV11-2; J: TRBJ1-2; D: TRBD1; size: once; DNA: TGTGCCAGCAGCCGGGAGGGGGCGTATGGCTACACCTTC; CDR3: CASSREGAYGYTF
V: TRBV7-2; J: TRBJ2-5; D: TRBD2; size: few; DNA: TGTGCCAGCACCGCGGGGGTTCGCAGCGGGACCCAGTACTTC; CDR3: CASTAGVRSGTQYF
V: TRBV7-4; J: TRBJ2-7; D: TRBD1; size: .; DNA: TGTGCCAGCAGCAACCACCGGACAGGGGGAGGTGGCGGGACAGATTACGAGCAGTACTTC; CDR3: CASSNHRTGGGGGTDYEQYF
V: TRBV29-1; J: TRBJ2-5; D: .; size: .; DNA: TGCAGCGTTGGGCCCTCGGACCCCGGAGAGACCCAGTACTTC; CDR3: CSVGPSDPGETQYF
V: TRBV10-3; J: TRBJ2-7; D: TRBD2; size: .; DNA: TGTGCCATCAGTGGGAGTAGCGGGGGGCTGAGCTCCTACGAGCAGTACTTC; CDR3: CAISGSSGGLSSYEQYF
V: TRBV2; J: TRBJ2-3; D: .; size: .; DNA: TGTGCCAGCAGTGGTCGCGTCTCCACAGATACGCAGTATTTT; CDR3: CASSGRVSTDTQYF
V: TRBV7-8; J: TRBJ2-5; D: TRBD2; size: few; DNA: TGTGCCAGCAGCGGTACAATGACGGGGACTATTGAGGAGACCCAGTACTTC; CDR3: CASSGTMTGTIEETQYF
V: TRBV18; J: TRBJ1-5; D: .; size: .; DNA: TGTGCCAGCTCACCCTCATCAACCTTAAATCAGCCCCAGCATTTT; CDR3: CASSPSSTLNQPQHF
V: TRBV15; J: TRBJ2-5; D: .; size: .; DNA: TGTGCCACCAGCATAAGACTGGGGGGAGAGACCCAGTACTTC; CDR3: CATSIRLGGETQYF
V: TRBV10-3; J: TRBJ2-1; D: TRBD2; size: .; DNA: TGTGCCACCTTAGCGGGGAGGAATGAGCAGTTCTTC; CDR3: CATLAGRNEQFF
V: TRBV7-2; J: TRBJ2-1; D: .; size: .; DNA: TGTGCCAGCAGCCCGGCAAATTACAATGAGCAGTTCTTC; CDR3: CASSPANYNEQFF
V: TRBV7-9; J: TRBJ2-6; D: .; size: few; DNA: TGTGCCAGCAGCTTAATTGCGGGTCTCGGGGCCAACGTCCTGACTTTC; CDR3: CASSLIAGLGANVLTF
V: TRBV7-2; J: TRBJ2-3; D: .; size: .; DNA: TGTGCCAGCAGCTCCGGCCATACGCAGTATTTT; CDR3: CASSSGHTQYF
V: TRBV27; J: TRBJ2-1; D: .; size: .; DNA: TGTGCCAGCAGTCCCCCGTCGGGGGGCGCTAGGAGCTCCTACAATGAGCAGTTCTTC; CDR3: CASSPPSGGARSSYNEQFF
V: TRBV6-1; J: TRBJ2-7; D: .; size: .; DNA: TGTGCCAGCAGTTCGGGACCTCTCCCTTACGAGCAGTACTTC; CDR3: CASSSGPLPYEQYF
V: TRBV15; J: TRBJ2-2; D: .; size: few; DNA: TGTGCCACCAGCAGAGACTGGAGGGACGTTAGCACCGGGGAGCTGTTTTTT; CDR3: CATSRDWRDVSTGELFF
V: TRBV4-1; J: TRBJ2-7; D: .; size: .; DNA: TGCGCCAGCAGCCAGGGGGACTTCTCCTACGAGCAGTACTTC; CDR3: CASSQGDFSYEQYF
V: TRBV7-9; J: TRBJ1-5; D: .; size: few; DNA: TGTGCCAGCAGCTTTCAGGCAGACCAGCCCCAGCATTTT; CDR3: CASSFQADQPQHF
V: TRBV15; J: TRBJ1-5; D: TRBD1; size: .; DNA: TGTGCCACCAGCCTGACAGGGATGAATCAGCCCCAGCATTTT; CDR3: CATSLTGMNQPQHF
V: TRBV10-3; J: TRBJ2-7; D: .; size: .; DNA: TGTGCCATCAGAGGGGCTGGCGAGCAGTACTTC; CDR3: CAIRGAGEQYF
V: TRBV7-9; J: TRBJ1-6; D: TRBD1; size: few; DNA: TGTGCCTCCGGGACAGCGGATTCACCCCTCCACTTT; CDR3: CASGTADSPLHF
V: TRBV27; J: TRBJ1-4; D: .; size: few; DNA: TGTGCCAGCAGTTCCGGACAGCTCCTAGATGAAAAACTGTTTTTT; CDR3: CASSSGQLLDEKLFF
V: TRBV19; J: TRBJ2-4; D: .; size: few; DNA: TGTGCCAGTAACGCCCTTGGGAACATTCAGTACTTC; CDR3: CASNALGNIQYF
V: TRBV12-3/TRBV12-4; J: TRBJ2-3; D: TRBD2; size: .; DNA: TGTGCCAGCAGTCCCAGCCTCGGTAGCGGGGAATACACAGATACGCAGTATTTT; CDR3: CASSPSLGSGEYTDTQYF
V: TRBV10-3; J: TRBJ2-3; D: TRBD2; size: few; DNA: TGTGCCATCAGTGACTGGCTAGCGGGGGGGCGGGATACGCAGTATTTT; CDR3: CAISDWLAGGRDTQYF
V: TRBV7-2; J: TRBJ2-7; D: .; size: many; DNA: TGTGCCAGCAGCTTAGAAGATTCCTTGCCATTCTCCTACGAGCAGTACTTC; CDR3: CASSLEDSLPFSYEQYF
V: TRBV29-1; J: TRBJ2-1; D: .; size: .; DNA: TGCAGCGTTGAAGATTTCTCAGGGACCACGCGTTTCTTC; CDR3: CSVEDFSGTTRFF
V: TRBV29-1; J: TRBJ1-1; D: .; size: .; DNA: TGCAGCGTTGGGAGGAGCGGGGACACTGAAGCTTTCTTT; CDR3: CSVGRSGDTEAFF
V: TRBV6-1; J: TRBJ2-2; D: TRBD1; size: few; DNA: TGTGCCAGCAGACCAGACAGGGCCAACACCGGGGAGCTGTTTTTT; CDR3: CASRPDRANTGELFF
V: TRBV6-2/TRBV6-3; J: TRBJ2-3; D: .; size: .; DNA: TGTGCCAGCAGTCGCGCCTTAAGGGAACCCACAGATACGCAGTATTTT; CDR3: CASSRALREPTDTQYF